This T cell receptor (beta chain) was sequenced in a study of naive and memory T cell subsets (dated by TCRdb to about 2017). Notes on the research overall: The figure summarizing the skin biopsy and whole blood samples listed approximately ten blood donors, 7 tuberculin skin test biopsies and 3 saline control biopsies. As previously described, skin biopsies were taken from tuberculin skin test sites or from saline-injected control sites and processed for RNA extraction. Usually PCR2 was run as a SYBR Green qPCR and stopped at a set threshold, although low-input samples could use end-point PCR (approximately 6 cycles) instead. Findings and caveats that apply to the study as a whole: The paper did not give details of skin biopsy collection and RNA processing, instead referencing earlier studies for those details. The RNA-based method was acknowledged to be potentially sensitive to changes in TCR transcripts with T cell activation and differentiation. The larger number of TCRs at tuberculin skin test sites was interpreted as T cell infiltration of a delayed type IV hypersensitivity reaction. TCR sequences were reportedly obtained from both types of skin biopsy, with many more TCRs found at tuberculin skin test sites.

The treatment or condition label, read with the paper, signifies: skin biopsy from PPD injection site in Mantoux-positive individual. The study described a robust, sensitive protocol for amplifying, sequencing and analyzing TCRs, using 3' ligation of a UMI-containing oligonucleotide to TCR cDNA. Tuberculin skin test biopsies came from sites injected with PPD in individuals with a positive Mantoux test. Before reverse transcription, total RNA that had not been cell sorted was treated with RQ1 DNase, with a target input of about 1 to 1000 ng. Libraries were prepared from skin biopsies and whole blood so that pipeline robustness could be tested in samples in which T cells form a minority population. This clonotype was detected ten times or more. This clone's antigen is unknown. Base quality data are lacking; no much larger clone is found one base away. Library construction relied on UMI-ligation and nested PCR. The ligated cDNA was amplified in four rounds of PCR with nested alpha and beta constant region primers together with the SP2 primer. For the blood and skin samples, TCR RNA was reverse transcribed with SuperScript IV using primers for the alpha and beta constant regions. T4 RNA ligase 1 was used to ligate an oligonucleotide containing the Illumina SP2 primer and a UMI to the 3' end of the cDNA. To prevent hairpin formation, the 12-nucleotide UMI was made up of two random hexamers with an eight-base spacer between them. TCR alpha and beta chain libraries were processed separately from the second PCR onward, with dual indexing for multiplexing. After pooling, the indexed libraries were analyzed by capillary electrophoresis and sequenced on either an Illumina MiSeq or NextSeq. To boost base diversity and improve cluster recognition, PhiX DNA at about 4.5-8% was spiked into the libraries. As for the authors' bioinformatics: Demultiplexor took UMIs from read 2, joined the UMIs to the TCR sequence from read 1, and separated reads according to sample indices. V and J genes and V-J junctions were identified by Decombinator, which gave every TCR a five-part identifier that included V and J deletions. UMIs were used by Collapsinator to correct sequencing errors and PCR amplification heterogeneity, so that a UMI-based abundance was obtained for each TCR. Identifiers were converted to nucleotide sequence by CDR3Translator and translated to amino acids, and CDR3 regions were extracted on the basis of terminal motifs. After normalization to the amount of input RNA, the error-corrected alpha and beta TCR counts from blood and from skin were compared. TCRdb itself trimmed the public reads at Q25 with fastp, ran MiXCR and retained productive beta chains. Duplicate CDR3 protein sequences are folded into a single record with the most common DNA and genes. What appears here as the V and J calls and clone size reflects TCRdb's work, not the paper's. The sample contains under 25,000 distinct CDR3 sequences, approximately 6% of them found a single time. The ten largest clones add up to roughly 6.2% of the sample.

CDR1 is given as SGDLS and CDR2 as YYNGEE, both from the germline V gene. The CDR3, cysteine through phenylalanine, is 21 amino acids long. Only the CDR3 part of the read is kept: 63 bases, read in frame from the first base. The junction shows trimming of 0 bases on V and 2 bases on J, and the gene matches do not reach 15 bases of it. The specimen was skin, collected from a tuberculin skin test site. The chain was built from TRBV9 and TRBJ2-5; 14 bases in the middle match TRBD2. This TCR was sampled from an adult in good health. Here is the DNA: TGTGCCAGCAGCGTAGATGGACTAGCGGGGGGAGGCGTCGAAACGCAAGAGACCCAGTACTTC. It codes for CASSVDGLAGGGVETQETQYF.